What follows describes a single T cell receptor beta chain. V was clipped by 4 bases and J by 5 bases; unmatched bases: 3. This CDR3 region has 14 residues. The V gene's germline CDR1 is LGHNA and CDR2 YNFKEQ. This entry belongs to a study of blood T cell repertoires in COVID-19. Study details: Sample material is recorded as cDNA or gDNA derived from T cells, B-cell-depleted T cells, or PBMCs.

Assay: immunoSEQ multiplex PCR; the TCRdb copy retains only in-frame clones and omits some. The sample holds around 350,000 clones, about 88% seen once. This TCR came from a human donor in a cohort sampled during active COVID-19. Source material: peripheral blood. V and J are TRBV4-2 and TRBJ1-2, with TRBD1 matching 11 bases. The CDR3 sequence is CASSPGTGGYGYTF. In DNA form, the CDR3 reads TGTGCCAGCAGCCCCGGGACAGGGGGTTATGGCTACACCTTC.